This T cell receptor beta chain was found in a study of T cells after yellow fever vaccination. The study, taken as a whole, reports: The secondary response was weaker, and its peak arrived faster, on day 5 versus 15.

TCRdb reanalysed the 5' RACE reads using MiXCR and keeps one entry per CDR3 protein. This table holds under 550,000 distinct CDR3 sequences, about a fifth found once. This clonotype appeared a few times. The antigen is not known. J was trimmed by 4 bases and V by 0 bases; bases with no gene match: 3. CDR1 is SGHTA, CDR2 FQGNSA, per germline. This CDR3 region has 15 residues. The chain employs TRBV7-2 and TRBJ1-1; 9 bases map to TRBD1. This TCR came from a man aged 18 to 30 who received the YFV17D yellow fever vaccine. The sample was PBMCs, taken roughly 20 days after the first yellow fever vaccination. The CDR3 spells CASSLAGQGGTEAFF. The CDR3 bases are TGTGCCAGCAGCTTAGCGGGACAGGGCGGCACTGAAGCTTTCTTT.